A single sample gave rise to the 8 T cell receptor beta chains below, sequenced in a study of T cells after yellow fever vaccination. TCRdb independently ran MiXCR on the 5' RACE reads; one entry per CDR3 protein. The data show fewer than 350,000 distinct CDR3 sequences, with 3.6% seen just once and 23% held by the top ten. Source: PBMCs, taken on the day of the yellow fever booster vaccination. Source of these receptors: a man younger than 35 who received the YFV17D yellow fever vaccine.

This clonotype was observed many times. The chain couples TRBV20-1 to TRBJ2-1, with D uncertain. CDR1 and CDR2 (germline): DFQATT, SNEGSKA (reference sequence). This CDR3 spans 13 amino acids. Trimming took off 7 bases at V and 6 bases at J, with 16 bases between the two ends. The CDR3 loop reads CSVDARASNEQFF. The CDR3, as DNA: TGCAGTGTCGACGCTCGGGCCTCCAATGAGCAGTTCTTC.

This clonotype was recorded a few times. This chain joins TRBV20-1 and TRBJ2-5; possibly TRBD2 for D (6 bases). The CDR3 runs to 14 residues. V lost 4 bases and J lost 1, with 13 bases in between. Germline CDR1 reads DFQATT; CDR2 reads SNEGSKA (reference sequence). The CDR3 sequence is CSAKSGGGQETQYF. The DNA of the CDR3 is TGCAGTGCTAAGTCCGGGGGAGGCCAAGAGACCCAGTACTTC.

This clonotype was found many times. The CDR3 loop is CASSDRSGTFDIQYF. CDR3 coding DNA: TGTGCCAGCAGCGATCGCTCCGGGACATTTGACATTCAGTACTTC. The chain links TRBV5-4 to TRBJ2-4; possibly TRBD1 for D (6 bases). The CDR3 length is 15 residues. Trimming pared 4 bases from V and 8 bases from J, leaving 19 bases between. Germline loops: CDR1 SGHNT, CDR2 YYREEE (reference sequence).

The chain couples TRBV7-6 to TRBJ1-1, with D perhaps matching TRBD1 (5 bases). CDR3 length: 15 residues. The germline gives CDR1 SGHVS, CDR2 FNYEAQ. V dropped 0 bases and J dropped 7 bases, with 15 bases sitting between them. The CDR3 region is CASSLAGGTVSEAFF. The DNA for the CDR3 is TGTGCCAGCAGCTTAGCGGGGGGGACTGTGAGTGAAGCTTTCTTT.

This rearrangement joins TRBV20-1 to TRBJ1-2; D unresolved. Germline CDR1 DFQATT, CDR2 SNEGSKA (reference sequence). V dropped 0 bases and J dropped 4 bases, with 21 bases sitting between them. The CDR3 runs to 17 residues. The CDR3 loop reads CSARDFSGSRAGYGYTF. The CDR3 DNA sequence: TGCAGTGCTAGAGATTTCTCCGGTAGCCGGGCGGGCTATGGCTACACCTTC.

This clonotype was observed many times. This chain connects TRBV12-3 or TRBV12-4 to TRBJ1-2; 7 bases are shared with TRBD1. CDR3 length equals 15 residues. Germline trimming cut 5 bases from V and 4 bases from J; bases unmatched to any gene: 10. The CDR3 nucleotides are TGTGCCAGCAGTACAAGACAGGGAGGTAGCTATGGCTACACCTTC. The encoded protein is CASSTRQGGSYGYTF.

This chain links TRBV24-1 with TRBJ2-3, with D perhaps TRBD1 (7 bases). CDR1 and CDR2 (germline): KGHDR, SFDVKD. This CDR3 is built from 16 residues. V gave up 3 bases and J gave up 1 base, with 13 bases separating them. The CDR3 here is CATSDQDRRGTDTQYF. The DNA of the CDR3 is TGTGCCACCAGTGATCAGGACAGGAGGGGCACAGATACGCAGTATTTT.

This clonotype was detected many times. CDR3 coding DNA: TGTGCCAGCAGTTACTCGGGTCTTGAGCAGTTCTTC. This encodes CASSYSGLEQFF. The chain combines TRBV6-2 or TRBV6-3 with TRBJ2-1, with D uncertain. Germline-derived CDR1 and CDR2 are MNHEY and SVGEGT. The germline V and J ends were trimmed by 0 bases and 9 bases, with 6 bases remaining between them. The CDR3 runs 12 residues.